Following are 10 T cell receptor beta chains from one sample sequenced in a study of CD8+ T cells in alopecia areata (dated by TCRdb to 2016 to 2019). Library generation was performed with the immunoSEQ multiplex PCR assay. To provide template for TCR sequencing, every sample had RNA extracted and reverse transcribed into cDNA. The clones in this table, taken by TCRdb from immuneACCESS, are in-frame only. Not every clone is retained; where verified, under half of the shortfall comes from an unresolved V gene, and the cause of the rest is unknown. This sample lists about 30,000 clones; around 62% were detected once. More than 15% of the sample goes to the ten largest clones. Sequencing was done on a sample of NKG2D-high CD8+ T cells sorted from blood. The cell subset or site label, as the study defines it: sorted CD8+ NKG2D-high blood T cells. All receptors come from a human donor with alopecia areata.

The chain combines TRBV9 with TRBJ2-1, with 8 positions matching TRBD2. The germline CDR1 and CDR2 sequences are SGDLS and YYNGEE. This CDR3 comprises 14 residues. The J segment lost 9 bases and the V segment lost 0 bases, leaving 5 bases of the junction unmatched. This CDR3 is CASSVDGGASEQFF. The CDR3 DNA reads TGTGCCAGCAGCGTAGACGGGGGGGCCAGTGAGCAGTTCTTC.

The rearrangement uses TRBV4-3 and TRBJ2-6; TRBD1 matches 10 bases. V lost 6 bases to trimming and J lost 3 bases; unmatched junction nucleotides: 5. The CDR3 has 16 residues. CDR1 and CDR2 from the germline V gene are LGHNA and YSLEER. The CDR3 sequence: CASRKDRGFGANVLTF. CDR3 DNA sequence: TGCGCCAGCAGGAAGGACAGGGGGTTTGGGGCCAACGTCCTGACTTTC.

This clone has more than one count but fewer than ten. The chain carries TRBV25-1 and TRBJ2-1, with a tentative D call TRBD2 (6 bases). Trimming pared 3 bases from V and 2 bases from J, leaving 14 bases between. This CDR3 spans 16 amino acids. Per germline, CDR1 MGHDK and CDR2 SYGVNS. The CDR3 sequence: CASSDVVAGTYNEQFF. As DNA, the CDR3 is TGTGCCAGCAGTGATGTGGTCGCGGGGACCTACAATGAGCAGTTCTTC.

There are a few counts of this clone. The rearrangement links TRBV28 to TRBJ2-1; D is perhaps TRBD2 (5 bases). CDR1 is MDHEN and CDR2 is SYDVKM in the germline V gene. V was cut by 6 bases and J by 2 bases, with 8 bases left in between. This CDR3 is 13 amino acids long. This CDR3 reads CASSLATYNEQFF. For the CDR3, the DNA is TGTGCCAGCAGCCTAGCTACCTACAATGAGCAGTTCTTC. Together with reference TRBV28 and TRBJ2-1, the CDR3 gives the full variable domain: DVKVTQSSRYLVKRTGEKVFLECVQDMDHENMFWYRQDPGLGLRLIYFSYDVKMKEKGDIPEGYSVSREKKERFSLILESASTNQTSMYLCASSLATYNEQFFGPGTRLTVL.

The chain joins TRBV4-3 to TRBJ2-1; unclear D gene. The germline gives CDR1 LGHNA, CDR2 YSLEER. This CDR3 spans 14 amino acids. Trimming cost V 0 bases and J 10 bases, with 13 bases left between them. The CDR3 is CASSQEGYNMEQFF. CDR3 coding DNA: TGCGCCAGCAGCCAAGAGGGATATAATATGGAGCAGTTCTTC.

The chain is built from TRBV29-1 and TRBJ1-5; 8 bases are a match to TRBD1. Trimming cost V 3 bases and J 9 bases; bases outside gene matches: 10. The CDR3 is 14 amino acids. Germline CDR1 and CDR2: SQVTM and ANQGSEA. CDR3: CSVEVQGAGGPQHF. The CDR3, as DNA: TGCAGCGTTGAGGTTCAGGGGGCGGGTGGGCCCCAGCATTTT. Full variable domain (rest looked up from reference TRBV29-1 and TRBJ1-5): SAVISQKPSRDICQRGTSLTIQCQVDSQVTMMFWYRQQPGQSLTLIATANQGSEATYESGFVIDKFPISRPNLTFSTLTVSNMSPEDSSIYLCSVEVQGAGGPQHFGDGTRLSIL.

V gene TRBV4-1 combines with J gene TRBJ2-1; D is ambiguous. The CDR3 contains 11 residues. Between the trimmed V and J ends, which lost 3 bases and 7 bases, there was a span of 4 bases. Germline-derived CDR1 and CDR2 are MGHRA and YSYEKL. DNA for the CDR3: TGCGCCAGCAGCCATTGGAATGAGCAGTTCTTC. It specifies CASSHWNEQFF.

The chain links TRBV13 to TRBJ2-7, with D uncertain. Looked up from germline, CDR1 is PRHDT and CDR2 is FYEKMQ (reference sequence). This CDR3 contains 12 residues. V was shortened by 1 base and J by 5 bases, with 6 bases between the two germline ends. The CDR3 nucleotides are TGTGCCAGCAGCTTAGATGGCCACGAGCAGTACTTC. Protein sequence: CASSLDGHEQYF. Full variable domain (missing parts from reference TRBV13 and TRBJ2-7): AAGVIQSPRHLIKEKRETATLKCYPIPRHDTVYWYQQGPGQDPQFLISFYEKMQSDKGSIPDRFSAQQFSDYHSELNMSSLELGDSALYFCASSLDGHEQYFGPGTRLTVT.

The chain is built from TRBV11-2 and TRBJ2-7; D remains ambiguous. Germline CDR1 is SGHAT and CDR2 is FQNNGV. V was cut by 5 bases and J by 2 bases, with 13 bases left in between. The CDR3 spans 14 residues. CDR3 loop: CASSILLGTYEQYF. The CDR3 DNA reads TGTGCCAGCAGCATCCTCTTGGGGACCTACGAGCAGTACTTC.

This clone was counted only a few times. The chain combines TRBV28 with TRBJ2-6; no reliable D call. The CDR3 has 15 residues. From germline, CDR1 is MDHEN and CDR2 SYDVKM. V lost 3 bases and J lost 0, with 6 bases in between. The CDR3 DNA reads as TGTGCCAGCAGTTTTCAGAGCTCTGGGGCCAACGTCCTGACTTTC. It is translated as CASSFQSSGANVLTF. The whole variable domain, remainder taken from reference TRBV28 and TRBJ2-6, is DVKVTQSSRYLVKRTGEKVFLECVQDMDHENMFWYRQDPGLGLRLIYFSYDVKMKEKGDIPEGYSVSREKKERFSLILESASTNQTSMYLCASSFQSSGANVLTFGAGSRLTVL.